These 17 T cell receptor beta chains share one sample of origin, sequenced in a study of shared clonotypes between healthy human individuals (dated by TCRdb to about 2020). The receptor library was made with the immunoSEQ multiplex PCR assay. The clones in this table, taken by TCRdb from immuneACCESS, are in-frame only. Not every clone is retained; where verified, under half of the shortfall comes from an unresolved V gene, and the cause of the rest is unknown. This sample gives more than 2 million clones in total; approximately 94% of them show up just once. Clones ranked in the top ten supply 0.1% to 0.15% of the sample. The sample taken for sequencing was naive CD4+ T cells sorted from blood. The sample's cell subset or site label is to be understood as: CD45RA+ positively selected. The receptors stem from a man between 18 and 29 years old in good health.

A remark on this clone: Other DNA sequences in the sample encode the same CDR3. This chain links TRBV2 with TRBJ2-7; D unclear. V gave up 3 bases and J gave up 6 bases, with 6 bases separating them. Germline V gives CDR1 SNHLY, CDR2 FYNNEI. The CDR3 sequence is 11 residues long. CDR3 sequence reads: CASSEVGEQYF. CDR3 nucleotide sequence: TGTGCCAGCAGTGAGGTGGGCGAGCAGTACTTC.

A remark on this clone: The same CDR3 arises from other DNA sequences in this sample as well. The chain couples TRBV7-2 to TRBJ1-2; 7 nucleotides agree with TRBD1. The CDR3 has 14 amino acids. The V gene's germline CDR1 is SGHTA and CDR2 FQGNSA. The V and J ends lost 5 bases and 0 bases, in that order; junction bases with no gene match: 3. CDR3 coding DNA: TGTGCCAGCAGCCTTGGGACAGCTAACTATGGCTACACCTTC. Protein product: CASSLGTANYGYTF.

The chain uses TRBV6-5 and TRBJ2-7; TRBD1 is a possible D gene (6 bases). The CDR3 totals 14 residues. CDR1 is MNHEY, CDR2 SVGAGI, per germline. V lost 4 bases and J lost 3, with 13 bases in between. The CDR3 sequence is CASSLQGGYYEQYF. The CDR3 nucleotides are TGTGCCAGCAGTTTACAAGGGGGTTACTACGAGCAGTACTTC.

The rearrangement links TRBV5-1 to TRBJ2-7; 7 bases agree with TRBD2. Germline-derived CDR1 and CDR2 are SGHRS and YFSETQ. This CDR3 region has 14 residues. Trimming took 0 bases from V and 5 from J; bases not matched to a gene: 5. This CDR3 is CASSLGGGINEQYF. Here the CDR3 DNA reads TGCGCCAGCAGCTTGGGGGGAGGGATCAACGAGCAGTACTTC.

V gene TRBV20-1 combines with J gene TRBJ1-1; TRBD1 aligns across 8 bases. From germline, CDR1 is DFQATT and CDR2 SNEGSKA (reference sequence). The CDR3 runs 11 residues. V trimming: 5 bases; J trimming: 10 bases; junction bases outside the gene matches: 6. The CDR3 DNA reads as TGCAGTGCTGACAGGGGAGGAGTAGCTTTCTTT. Encoded protein: CSADRGGVAFF.

The genes are TRBV27 and TRBJ1-1; D is perhaps TRBD1 (6 bases). CDR3 size: 13 residues. V lost 6 bases and J 0 bases, leaving 8 bases between the germline ends. CDR1 and CDR2 (germline): MNHEY, SMNVEV (reference sequence). The CDR3 nucleotides are TGTGCCAGCAGCGGACAGCTGAACACTGAAGCTTTCTTT. Translated, it gives CASSGQLNTEAFF.

This chain connects TRBV27 to TRBJ1-6; 9 bases are shared with TRBD1. Germline V lookup: CDR1 MNHEY, CDR2 SMNVEV (reference sequence). The CDR3 runs 15 residues. J lost 9 bases, V lost 7 bases, and 10 bases had no gene match. The CDR3 DNA sequence: TGTGCCAGCATGGCCTCAACAGGGGGCTTTTCACCCCTCCACTTT. Its protein is CASMASTGGFSPLHF.

The chain has TRBV30 and TRBJ1-5; D remains unclear. Germline loops: CDR1 GTSNPN, CDR2 SVGIG (reference sequence). V was trimmed by 2 bases and J by 4 bases, leaving 15 bases between them. CDR3 size: 15 residues. In DNA form, the CDR3 reads TGTGCCTGGAGTTCGGACGGGTTCCGAAATCAGCCCCAGCATTTT. This encodes CAWSSDGFRNQPQHF.

J is TRBJ2-7 and V is TRBV10-3; D gene uncertain. V lost 6 bases to trimming and J lost 2 bases, with 8 bases between them. Germline CDR1 is ENHRY and CDR2 is SYGVKD. There are 12 residues in the CDR3. CDR3 in amino acids: CAIRDVAYEQYF. DNA of the CDR3: TGTGCCATCAGGGACGTAGCCTACGAGCAGTACTTC.

Worth noting for this clone: One junction end does not reproduce the germline sequence, and a read error may be involved. Other DNA sequences in the same sample also yield this CDR3. The genes are TRBV5-1 and TRBJ2-5; the match to TRBD2 covers 15 bases. The CDR3 is 16 residues long. Germline assignment: CDR1 SGHRS and CDR2 YFSETQ. In DNA, the CDR3 is TGCGCCAGCAGTTTGGGACTAGCGGGGGGACAAGAGACCCAGTACTTC. Its protein is CASSLGLAGGQETQYF.

The chain uses TRBV28 and TRBJ1-2; no clear D. This CDR3 is built from 13 residues. Per the germline V gene, CDR1 is MDHEN and CDR2 is SYDVKM. Trimming took 8 bases from V and 6 from J, leaving 16 bases between them. The chain's CDR3 is CASVGRPLDGYTF. The CDR3 nucleotides read TGTGCCAGCGTCGGGCGCCCCCTGGATGGCTACACCTTC.

This clone was seen a single time. This rearrangement joins TRBV7-8 to TRBJ2-5; D is possibly TRBD1 or TRBD2 (5 bases each). Germline V gene data show CDR1 as SGHVS and CDR2 as FQNEAQ. The V end lost 5 bases, the J end lost 1 base, and 17 bases lay between the germline ends. CDR3 length: 16 residues. This chain's CDR3 is CASSEHGTNLQETQYF. The CDR3 DNA follows: TGTGCCAGCAGCGAGCACGGGACCAACCTCCAAGAGACCCAGTACTTC.

The chain is built from TRBV10-3 and TRBJ2-3; 11 nucleotides agree with TRBD2. The V gene's germline CDR1 is ENHRY and CDR2 SYGVKD. This CDR3 contains 15 residues. The V gene end was trimmed by 10 bases and the J gene end by 1 base; junction bases not matched to a gene: 7. The CDR3 DNA reads as TGTGCCACCAAAACGACTAGCGGGGGCACAGATACGCAGTATTTT. The encoded protein is CATKTTSGGTDTQYF.

The chain is built from TRBV4-1 and TRBJ1-3, with D uncertain. This CDR3 has 15 amino acids. V lost 1 base to trimming and J lost 2 bases, with 9 bases between them. CDR1 and CDR2 from the germline V gene are MGHRA and YSYEKL. The CDR3 DNA sequence: TGCGCCAGCAGCCAAGTTACACTTACTGGAAACACCATATATTTT. Its protein product is CASSQVTLTGNTIYF.

The V and J genes are TRBV4-2 and TRBJ1-4; 12 bases are shared with TRBD1. Germline assignment: CDR1 LGHNA and CDR2 YNFKEQ. The CDR3 has 14 residues. V lost 3 bases to trimming and J lost 7 bases; unmatched junction nucleotides: 0. The CDR3 region is CASSQGQGAEKLFF. In DNA form, the CDR3 reads TGTGCCAGCAGCCAGGGACAGGGGGCTGAAAAACTGTTTTTT.

This clone was recorded a few times. The gene calls are TRBV6-1 and TRBJ1-5; TRBD1 might be the D (5 bases). The CDR3 is 11 residues long. V was clipped by 11 bases and J by 2 bases, with 7 bases between them. Per the germline V gene, CDR1 is MNHNS and CDR2 is SASEGT. The CDR3 loop is CAAGGNQPQHF. Written as DNA, the CDR3 is TGTGCCGCGGGGGGCAATCAGCCCCAGCATTTT.

V usage is TRBV5-5 and J usage is TRBJ1-1, with 8 bases aligning to TRBD1. CDR3 length equals 16 residues. CDR1 is SGHKS, CDR2 YYEKEE, per germline (reference sequence). V gave up 4 bases and J gave up 0 bases; unmatched junction bases: 8. The CDR3 DNA follows: TGTGCCAGCAGCCGAACCGGACAGGGATTGAACACTGAAGCTTTCTTT. Translation gives CASSRTGQGLNTEAFF.